Listed below are T cell receptor beta chains from one sample, sequenced in a study of blood T cell repertoires in COVID-19. Assay used: immunoSEQ multiplex PCR; TCRdb lists only in-frame clones, some missing. The sample consists of some 330,000 clones, roughly 88% of them appearing once. The sequenced sample consisted of peripheral blood. The receptor source for this set is a woman aged 45-65 years with active or convalescent COVID-19. Each CDR3 is given with its conserved first and last residue. D genes are given only for firm matches. A clone size is listed for some rows: how often the clone was seen (once, few, many), or a class if it is expanded.

j_call | d_call | clone_size | v_call | cdr3_nt | cdr3_aa
TRBJ2-7 | NA | NA | TRBV19 | TGTGCCAGTAGTATAGGTAGTAGCAGCTCCTACGAGCAGTACTTC | CASSIGSSSSYEQYF
TRBJ1-5 | TRBD1 | NA | TRBV5-5 | TGTGCCAGCACCCCGGGACAGGTAAGGGATCAGCCCCAGCATTTT | CASTPGQVRDQPQHF
TRBJ1-1 | TRBD1 | NA | TRBV7-2 | TGTGCCAGCAGCTACCGAACAGGGGGAATCACTGAAGCTTTCTTT | CASSYRTGGITEAFF
TRBJ1-1 | NA | NA | TRBV11-2 | TGTGCCAGCAGCTTAGCGTACACTGAAGCTTTCTTT | CASSLAYTEAFF
TRBJ2-3 | NA | NA | TRBV18 | TGTGCCAGCTCACCCCTACCTAGCGCAGATACGCAGTATTTT | CASSPLPSADTQYF
TRBJ1-1 | NA | NA | TRBV7-7 | TGTGCTAGCAGCCCATCGGGGGACACTGAAGCTTTCTTT | CASSPSGDTEAFF
TRBJ2-1 | TRBD1 | NA | TRBV20-1 | TGCAGTGCTAGTCCGGGACAGGGAGCCTACAATGAGCAGTTCTTC | CSASPGQGAYNEQFF
TRBJ2-1 | NA | few | TRBV5-1 | TGCGCCAGCAGCTTGACTGACAATGAGCAGTTCTTC | CASSLTDNEQFF
TRBJ2-5 | TRBD2 | NA | TRBV7-9 | TGTGCCAGCAACGAGGGAGGGGAAAAAGAGACCCAGTACTTC | CASNEGGEKETQYF
TRBJ2-2 | TRBD1 | NA | TRBV7-9 | TGTGCCAGCAGCTCGACAGGGTCCGGGGAGCTGTTTTTT | CASSSTGSGELFF
TRBJ1-1 | NA | NA | TRBV29-1 | TGCAGCGTTGGGGGGCTAACGGACAGAAATACGTACGCCACTGAAGCTTTCTTT | CSVGGLTDRNTYATEAFF
TRBJ1-1 | TRBD1 | NA | TRBV7-3 | TGTGCCAGCAGCTTGACAGGGGTTAGCGAAGCTTTCTTT | CASSLTGVSEAFF
TRBJ1-2 | TRBD1 | NA | TRBV5-5 | TGTGCCAGCAGCTTTCAGGGGGTGGTTGGCTACACCTTC | CASSFQGVVGYTF
TRBJ1-1 | NA | NA | TRBV30 | TGTGCCTGGAGTGTTATGGCGAACACTGAAGCTTTCTTT | CAWSVMANTEAFF
TRBJ2-4 | NA | NA | TRBV5-1 | TGCGCCAGCACCCTTGGAGGGGGCGGACTAGCCAAAAACATTCAGTACTTC | CASTLGGGGLAKNIQYF
TRBJ1-1 | NA | NA | TRBV7-9 | TGTGCCAGCAGCTCCCAGGGGCTCGCTGAAGCTTTCTTT | CASSSQGLAEAFF
TRBJ2-1 | TRBD2 | few | TRBV6-2/TRBV6-3 | TGTGCCAGCAGCCGACCGGGACTAGCGACGTACAATGAGCAGTTCTTC | CASSRPGLATYNEQFF
TRBJ1-1 | NA | few | TRBV11-2 | TGTGCCAGCAGCTCCTGGGGGGGGAACACTGAAGCTTTCTTT | CASSSWGGNTEAFF
TRBJ2-3 | NA | NA | TRBV5-1 | TGCGCCAGCAGCTTGGACGGGGAGCGCACAGATACGCAGTATTTT | CASSLDGERTDTQYF
TRBJ2-7 | NA | NA | TRBV5-1 | TGCGCCAGCAGCTTGGCCGTGGGGAGTGGCTTTTACGAGCAGTACTTC | CASSLAVGSGFYEQYF
TRBJ2-7 | TRBD2 | few | TRBV28 | TGTGCCAGCGCCGCCGGGACTAGCGGGACCCACGAGCAGTACTTC | CASAAGTSGTHEQYF
TRBJ2-2 | NA | few | TRBV28 | TGTGCCAGCAGTTTGTTTCAGAACACCGGGGAGCTGTTTTTT | CASSLFQNTGELFF
TRBJ2-1 | NA | NA | TRBV21-1 | TGTGCCAGCAGCAATTCTAGTCGGGACAGGGGATACAATGAGCAGTTCTTC | CASSNSSRDRGYNEQFF
TRBJ1-5 | TRBD1 | NA | TRBV6-6 | TGTGCCAGCAGCGAAAAAGGACAGGGAGGTCAGCCCCAGCATTTT | CASSEKGQGGQPQHF
TRBJ2-7 | NA | NA | TRBV4-1 | TGCGCCAGCAGCCACCGACTGGCCAGTTCCTACGAGCAGTACTTC | CASSHRLASSYEQYF
TRBJ2-1 | TRBD2 | NA | TRBV7-2 | TGTGCCAGCAGCTTGCGGGGGAGCTCCTACAATGAGCAGTTCTTC | CASSLRGSSYNEQFF
TRBJ2-7 | TRBD1 | NA | TRBV9 | TGTGCCAGCAGCCCCCGCGCGACAGGGGACTACGAGCAGTACTTC | CASSPRATGDYEQYF
TRBJ2-2 | NA | NA | TRBV24-1 | TGTGCCACCAGTCGACAGGTTGGCGGGGAGCTGTTTTTT | CATSRQVGGELFF
TRBJ2-2 | NA | NA | TRBV7-9 | TGTGCCAGCAGCGCCGAGACCGGGGAGCTGTTTTTT | CASSAETGELFF
TRBJ1-1 | NA | NA | TRBV27 | TGTGCCAGCAGTCGGACGGGAGCCTACACTGAAGCTTTCTTT | CASSRTGAYTEAFF
TRBJ2-3 | TRBD1 | NA | TRBV18 | TGTGCCAGCTCACCGGACAGGGCCACAGATACGCAGTATTTT | CASSPDRATDTQYF
TRBJ1-1 | NA | NA | TRBV6-5 | TGTGCCAGCGGCAGGACAGCGGGGTACACTGAAGCTTTCTTT | CASGRTAGYTEAFF
TRBJ1-1 | NA | NA | TRBV7-2 | TGTGCCAGCAGCTTACAACAGGCGAACACTGAAGCTTTCTTT | CASSLQQANTEAFF
TRBJ1-2 | NA | few | TRBV11-3 | TGTGCCAGCAGCTTAGCAGGGGTCGGCTACACCTTC | CASSLAGVGYTF
TRBJ1-1 | NA | NA | TRBV12-3/TRBV12-4 | TGTGCCAGCAGGCGAGAGTGGACTGAAGCTTTCTTT | CASRREWTEAFF
TRBJ2-5 | TRBD1 | NA | TRBV2 | TGTGCCAGCAGCAGGGACAGGCAACAAGAGACCCAGTACTTC | CASSRDRQQETQYF
TRBJ2-1 | NA | NA | TRBV6-5 | TGTGCCAGCAGTTACTCGACTAACAGGGTGGGGGAGCAGTTCTTC | CASSYSTNRVGEQFF
TRBJ2-7 | NA | NA | TRBV6-2/TRBV6-3 | TGTGCCAGCAGTTACGCGGGACTCCCCTCCTACGAGCAGTACTTC | CASSYAGLPSYEQYF
TRBJ1-4 | NA | NA | TRBV3-1/TRBV3-2 | TGTGCCAGCAGCGAACGGACAGAGGTCGCAACTAATGAAAAACTGTTTTTT | CASSERTEVATNEKLFF
TRBJ2-3 | TRBD2 | NA | TRBV18 | TGTGCCAGCTCTCAGGTGGCGGGAGGGCAAGATACGCAGTATTTT | CASSQVAGGQDTQYF
TRBJ2-6 | NA | once | TRBV27 | TGTGCCAGCAGTAACAGTCCTGCAGCCAACGTCCTGACTTTC | CASSNSPAANVLTF
TRBJ2-7 | TRBD1 | NA | TRBV5-4 | TGTGCCAGCAGCCCTCAGAGGACAGGGGGCTACGAGCAGTACTTC | CASSPQRTGGYEQYF
TRBJ2-2 | NA | NA | TRBV10-3 | TGTGCCGGCGGGACGCCGAACACCGGGGAGCTGTTTTTT | CAGGTPNTGELFF
TRBJ2-3 | TRBD1 | NA | TRBV19 | TGTGCCAGTAGTATAGGGGACAGAGACACAGATACGCAGTATTTT | CASSIGDRDTDTQYF
TRBJ2-1 | TRBD2 | NA | TRBV7-9 | TGTGCCAGCAGCCCTAGCGGGGGGACGTTGGATGAGCAGTTCTTC | CASSPSGGTLDEQFF
TRBJ1-3 | TRBD1 | NA | TRBV10-3 | TGTGCCATCAGTACCCAGGACAGGACCTCTGGAAACACCATATATTTT | CAISTQDRTSGNTIYF
TRBJ2-3 | TRBD2 | NA | TRBV3-1/TRBV3-2 | TGTGCCAGCAGCCAGGGGCCTCCGGGACTAGCGGGAGGGCCCGGGGTAGAGGATACGCAGTATTTT | CASSQGPPGLAGGPGVEDTQYF
TRBJ2-3 | NA | once | TRBV23-1 | TGCGCCAGTCCGGGGAACACAGATACGCAGTATTTT | CASPGNTDTQYF
TRBJ1-1 | NA | many | TRBV19 | TGTGCCAGTATATCCAGGGAAGGCACTGAAGCTTTCTTT | CASISREGTEAFF
TRBJ2-5 | TRBD1 | NA | TRBV5-8 | TGTGCCAGCAGCTTCCGGGACAGGGGCCGGGAGACCCAGTACTTC | CASSFRDRGRETQYF
TRBJ2-3 | NA | NA | TRBV5-4 | TGTGCCAGCAGCTTTATCCCTTCAGATACGCAGTATTTT | CASSFIPSDTQYF
TRBJ1-2 | TRBD1 | NA | TRBV3-1/TRBV3-2 | TGTGCCAGCAGCCAAGCAGGACAGGGGTATGGCTACACCTTC | CASSQAGQGYGYTF
TRBJ1-3 | NA | NA | TRBV10-3 | TGTGCCATCAGAGGGGACATCTCTGGAAACACCATATATTTT | CAIRGDISGNTIYF
TRBJ2-3 | NA | NA | TRBV29-1 | TGCAGCGGCGCTAACAGGTCTAGCACAGATACGCAGTATTTT | CSGANRSSTDTQYF